The 5 T cell receptor beta chains given below trace back to one sample, sequenced in a study of cytomegalovirus exposure and HLA in healthy donors. The PCR contained 60 Vbeta and 13 Jbeta primers. TCRdb keeps only in-frame clones here, not all; method: immunoSEQ multiplex PCR. Here the sample spans some 90,000 clones, 70% being singletons. Sequencing was done on a sample of PBMCs. The receptor source for this set is a man aged 50 to 60 in good health and CMV-seronegative.

The V and J genes are TRBV5-1 and TRBJ1-2, with D maybe TRBD1 (5 bases). Trimming took off 4 bases at V and 4 bases at J, with 17 bases between the two ends. The CDR3 runs to 15 residues. From germline, CDR1 is SGHRS and CDR2 YFSETQ. DNA for the CDR3: TGCGCCAGCAGCCCAGCGGGACGGCTGGCCTATGGCTACACCTTC. As protein: CASSPAGRLAYGYTF.

The rearrangement joins TRBV6-4 to TRBJ2-3; D might be TRBD2 (5 bases). The CDR3 has 13 amino acids. V was clipped by 5 bases and J by 9 bases, with 15 bases between them. CDR1 and CDR2 from the germline V gene are MRHNA and SNTAGT. The CDR3 coding sequence is TGTGCCAGCAGTAGATACATGGGAGCCACGCAGTATTTT. Residues: CASSRYMGATQYF.

Only a few counts were recorded for this clone. The chain is built from TRBV7-9 and TRBJ1-2, with a possible D match to TRBD1 (5 bases). The CDR3 is 15 amino acids. Germline CDR1 is SEHNR and CDR2 is FQNEAQ (reference sequence). V was cut by 1 base and J by 4 bases, with 13 bases left in between. The DNA for the CDR3 is TGTGCCAGCAGCTTAGGTCCAGGGTCGATCTATGGCTACACCTTC. This gives the protein CASSLGPGSIYGYTF. Full variable domain (missing parts from reference TRBV7-9 and TRBJ1-2): DTGVSQNPRHKITKRGQNVTFRCDPISEHNRLYWYRQTLGQGPEFLTYFQNEAQLEKSRLLSDRFSAERPKGSFSTLEIQRTEQGDSAMYLCASSLGPGSIYGYTFGSGTRLTVV.

V usage is TRBV4-1 and J usage is TRBJ1-1; TRBD1 is a possible D gene (5 bases). Germline CDR1 reads MGHRA; CDR2 reads YSYEKL. This CDR3 spans 17 amino acids. With 1 base removed from V and 5 bases from J, the gap between germline ends came to 20 bases. CDR3 region: CASSQGRLGPEGTEAFF. DNA for the CDR3: TGCGCCAGCAGCCAAGGGCGGCTAGGGCCGGAGGGGACTGAAGCTTTCTTT.

The rearrangement joins TRBV6-6 to TRBJ1-3; D gene unclear. Germline assignment: CDR1 MNHNY and CDR2 SVGAGI (reference sequence). The CDR3 is 15 amino acids. V was cut by 5 bases and J by 4 bases, with 15 bases left in between. The chain's CDR3 is CASSLGFVSGNTIYF. The CDR3 DNA follows: TGTGCCAGCAGTCTAGGTTTTGTCTCCGGAAACACCATATATTTT.